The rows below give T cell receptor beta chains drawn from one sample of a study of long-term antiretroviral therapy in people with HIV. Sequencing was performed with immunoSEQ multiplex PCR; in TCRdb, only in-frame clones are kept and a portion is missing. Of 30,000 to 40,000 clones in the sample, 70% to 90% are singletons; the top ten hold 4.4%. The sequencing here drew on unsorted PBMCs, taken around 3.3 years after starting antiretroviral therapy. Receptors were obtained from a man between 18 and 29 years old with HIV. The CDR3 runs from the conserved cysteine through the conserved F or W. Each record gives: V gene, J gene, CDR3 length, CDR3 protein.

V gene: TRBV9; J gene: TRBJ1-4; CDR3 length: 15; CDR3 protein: CASSVWDGSNEKLFF
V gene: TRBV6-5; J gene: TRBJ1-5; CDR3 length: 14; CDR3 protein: CASSRDREGQPQHF
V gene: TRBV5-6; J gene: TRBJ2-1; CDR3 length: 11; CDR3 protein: CASSFSQEQFF
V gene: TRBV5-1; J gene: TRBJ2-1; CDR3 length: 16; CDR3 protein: CASRPEGLAGVNEQFF
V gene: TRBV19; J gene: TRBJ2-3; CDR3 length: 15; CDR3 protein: CASSAGLASTDTQYF
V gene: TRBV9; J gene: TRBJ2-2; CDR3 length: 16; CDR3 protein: CASSEETGGNTGELFF
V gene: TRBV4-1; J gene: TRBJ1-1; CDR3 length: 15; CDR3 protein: CASSQAAGSNTEAFF
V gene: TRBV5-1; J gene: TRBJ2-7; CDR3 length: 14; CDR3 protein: CASSPTGTIYEQYF
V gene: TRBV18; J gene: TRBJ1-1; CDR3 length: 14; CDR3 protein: CASSAQGARTEAFF
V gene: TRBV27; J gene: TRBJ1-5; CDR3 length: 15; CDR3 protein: CASSPGQNFNQPQHF